This T cell receptor beta chain is from a study of OX40 agonist ivuxolimab in advanced cancers. Study summary: Patient treatment consisted of intravenous ivuxolimab administration every 2 weeks at 0.01 to 10 mg/kg. Study findings and constraints: Circulating CD4+ and CD8+ T cells showed clonal expansion by week 6 at 0.1 to 3.0 mg/kg.

Clones were sequenced by immunoSEQ multiplex PCR, and TCRdb holds only the in-frame ones, with some missing. The sample contains tens of thousands of clones, roughly nine tenths of which appear only once. Enrollment shut out patients with autoimmune disease history or systemic immunosuppression. The length of the CDR3 is 15 residues. J gave up 7 bases and V 3 bases, and 9 bases lay outside the gene matches. Per germline, CDR1 GTSNPN and CDR2 SVGIG (reference sequence). Regarding this clone: Its antigen is undetermined.

The clonotype originates from an adult with an advanced solid tumor such as melanoma, head and neck, liver or kidney cancer. The material sequenced was CD4+ or CD8+ T cells sorted from blood, taken in a trial of the OX40 agonist ivuxolimab. The rearrangement links TRBV30 to TRBJ1-6, with TRBD1 identical over 7 bases. CDR3 sequence (DNA): TGTGCCTGGAGGTCGGACAGGAGGAACAATTCACCCCTCCACTTT. Encoded protein: CAWRSDRRNNSPLHF.